This TCR beta chain was recovered during a study of cytomegalovirus exposure and HLA in healthy donors. Vbeta (60) and Jbeta (13) primers were used in the PCR. Sequenced by immunoSEQ multiplex PCR; TCRdb stores in-frame clones only, minus some. The table has hundreds of thousands of clones, around 80% seen once. Germline values: CDR1 SNHLY, CDR2 FYNNEI. The CDR3 is 13 amino acids. Sequencing was performed on PBMCs. The chain joins TRBV2 to TRBJ2-5; no reliable D call. With the DNA end fitting TRBJ2-7 better, the J assignment may be wrong. The TCR was taken from a young man in good health and CMV-seronegative. This CDR3 reads CASNRGSAYEQYF. CDR3 nucleotides: TGTGCCAGCAACCGAGGAAGCGCCTACGAGCAGTACTTC.